Included here is one TCR beta chain sequence, with context. Its antigen remains unidentified. This CDR3 is 15 amino acids long. Germline V lookup: CDR1 SGHRS, CDR2 YFSETQ. V lost 4 bases to trimming and J lost 1 base, with 14 bases between them. The sample is drawn from a study of shared clonotypes between healthy human individuals. Study-level results: Shared clonotypes: 4.5% to 5% naive CD4, 3.5% to 4% naive CD8, 2.3% memory CD4, 0.4% memory CD8. Sampling involved blood alone; tissue repertoires likely differ. An anticipated effect of sequencing depth on clonotype sharing among donors was recognized.

Those who donated, Caucasian adults without exception, all lived in Nashville, Tennessee. Generated by immunoSEQ multiplex PCR, the TCRdb table keeps only in-frame clones and is missing some. The sample consists of under 1,100,000 clones, around 75% of them appearing once. V gene TRBV5-1 combines with J gene TRBJ1-1; possible D gene TRBD1, 6 bases. This receptor was identified in a man aged 18 to 29 in good health. Material: memory CD4+ T cells sorted from blood. Subset of the sample: CD45RA-negative fraction. The CDR3 nucleotides read TGCGCCAGCAGCCCGAATACAGGGAGGAACACTGAAGCTTTCTTT. Translation gives CASSPNTGRNTEAFF.